Here is one T cell receptor (beta chain) with its context. The CDR3 totals 15 residues. The V and J ends lost 6 bases and 2 bases, in that order; junction bases with no gene match: 9. Germline V CDR1 and CDR2: MGHDK, SYGVNS. The repertoire was sequenced with immunoSEQ multiplex PCR; TCRdb's copy has only in-frame clones and lacks some. The sample records 2 million to 2.5 million clones, about 90% being singletons. This entry belongs to a study of shared clonotypes between healthy human individuals. Study-level information: Each donor contributed plates that comprised three CD4 naive, three CD4 memory, two CD8 naive and one CD8 memory.

This clonotype was obtained from a man between 18 and 35 years old in good health. Some clones in this sample may be carry-over from other donors' samples. Material: naive CD4+ T cells from PBMCs. Indicated subset: CD45RA+ positively selected. V and J are TRBV25-1 and TRBJ2-7; 8 bases are shared with TRBD1. CDR3: CASRDRGPLAYEQYF. In DNA, the CDR3 is TGTGCCAGCAGAGACAGGGGACCGCTCGCCTACGAGCAGTACTTC.